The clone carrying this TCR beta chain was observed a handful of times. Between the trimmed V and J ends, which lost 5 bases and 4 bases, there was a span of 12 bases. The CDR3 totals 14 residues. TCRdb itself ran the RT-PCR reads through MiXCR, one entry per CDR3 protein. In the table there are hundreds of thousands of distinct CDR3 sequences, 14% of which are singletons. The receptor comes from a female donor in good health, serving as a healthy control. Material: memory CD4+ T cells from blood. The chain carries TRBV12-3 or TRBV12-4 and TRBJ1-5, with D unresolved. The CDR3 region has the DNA TGTGCCAGCAGTCCCGACGGGAGAAATCAGCCCCAGCATTTT. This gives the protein CASSPDGRNQPQHF.